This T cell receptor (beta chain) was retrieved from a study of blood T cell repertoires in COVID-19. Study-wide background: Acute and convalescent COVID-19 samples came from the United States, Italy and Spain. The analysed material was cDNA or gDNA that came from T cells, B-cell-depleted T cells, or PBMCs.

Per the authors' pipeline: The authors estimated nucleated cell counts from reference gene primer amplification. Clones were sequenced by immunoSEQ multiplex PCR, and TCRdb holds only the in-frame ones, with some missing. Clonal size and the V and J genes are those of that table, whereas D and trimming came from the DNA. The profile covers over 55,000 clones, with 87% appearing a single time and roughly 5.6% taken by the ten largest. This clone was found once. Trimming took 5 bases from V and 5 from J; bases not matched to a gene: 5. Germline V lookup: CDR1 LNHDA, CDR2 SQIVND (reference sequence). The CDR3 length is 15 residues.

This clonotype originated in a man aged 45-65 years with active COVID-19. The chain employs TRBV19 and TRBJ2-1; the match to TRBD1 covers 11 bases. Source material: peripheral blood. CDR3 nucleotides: TGTGCCAGTAGTCCGCGGGACAGGGGGAACAATGAGCAGTTCTTC. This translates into CASSPRDRGNNEQFF.